The TCR beta chain under discussion was sequenced for a study of post-analysis software for immune sequencing data (dated by TCRdb to the mid-2010s). Context from the whole study: Relapsing-remitting, secondary progressive and progressive-relapsing multiple sclerosis were recorded as disease courses, and subtype annotation was lacking for some patients. The patient repertoires were set against about 12 previously published healthy control repertoires from donors whose ages ranged from roughly 6 to 27 years. A subset of samples was prepared in parallel using single-end sample barcoding, then pooled and co-amplified after Illumina adapter ligation. Study-level results and caveats: Patients showed significantly higher frequencies than controls for five TRBV segments, among them TRBV5-6, TRBV5-1 and TRBV20-1. When samples were clustered directly using the F measure, samples prepared in the same batch co-clustered strongly, which prompted a batch-effect correction. The multiple sclerosis patient group was slightly younger than the control group. Multiple sclerosis patients had significantly lower normalized Chao1 diversity than controls, a result that suggests substantial peripheral T-cell clonal expansion.

TCR beta repertoires were profiled from peripheral blood of 13 young patients with multiple sclerosis to demonstrate the VDJtools post-analysis software. Multiple sclerosis patients were children and adolescents aged 6 to 15 years. About this clonotype itself: The antigen it recognizes is unknown. Base qualities are not at hand, and no much larger clone is one base apart.

The protocol used for the library was PCR. TCRdb names Illumina HiSeq 2500 as the instrument used. Unique molecular identifiers were incorporated into TCR beta cDNA libraries to reduce PCR and sequencing biases. Every 1 to 10 million input T cells yielded 500,000 or so cDNA molecules, meaning each molecule approximated one T cell. Patient libraries were prepared and sequenced with the same protocol used for the earlier healthy control dataset. Within a given batch, samples were prepared together, multiplexed and sequenced on the same HiSeq lane. Per the authors' processing: Raw barcoded reads were processed with MIGEC, discarding single-read molecular identifier groups before consensus assembly and CDR3 extraction. VDJtools was used for post-analysis of the clonotype tables, and diversity was normalized by down-sampling every dataset to the size of the smallest sample. In repertoire overlap clustering, CDR3 amino acid sequences, but not nucleotide sequences, were matched to correct batch-related cross-sample contamination. TCRdb ran its own pipeline on the public reads, namely fastp trimming at Q25 and MiXCR clone calling, and kept in-frame beta chains. CDR3 protein sequences are deduplicated, and each keeps its most common genes and DNA. TCRdb assigned the V and J calls; the authors' analysis was not used. The table for this sample lists around 710,000 distinct CDR3 sequences; around 46% of them were counted only once. The ten biggest clones cover roughly 5.2% of the sample.

CDR1 SNHLY and CDR2 FYNNEI are derived from the germline V gene. The CDR3 covers 11 residues, taking in both the cysteine and the phenylalanine. Only CDR3 DNA remains: 33 bases, in frame from the first base. Cut back by 7 bases and 8 bases, the V and J ends lie 10 bases apart. Sequenced: blood. The sequence is built from TRBV2 and TRBJ2-3, with a tentative D gene TRBD2 over 6 matching bases. The TCR was taken from a girl aged 10 to 17 with multiple sclerosis. The nucleotide sequence reads as follows: TGTGCCAGCATGGGGGGTCTTACGCAGTATTTT. Its translation reads: CASMGGLTQYF.